This T cell receptor beta chain was obtained from a study of OX40 agonist ivuxolimab in advanced cancers. Study background: Patients were infused with ivuxolimab every 2 weeks at 0.01 to 10 mg/kg. Allowance was made for prior anti-PD-1, anti-PD-L1 or anti-CTLA-4 therapy, and 40% to 45% had some.

As regards this clone: What it recognizes is unknown.

The CDR3 length is 14 residues. Germline CDR1 is MNHNY and CDR2 is SVGAGI (reference sequence). V shed 6 bases and J 2 bases; nucleotides not matched to a gene: 4. General study results and limits: Low levels of normalized T-cell clonal expansion also appeared in some nonresponders.

The protocol was immunoSEQ multiplex PCR, while the TCRdb copy is restricted to in-frame clones and leaves out a portion. The sample carries 57,000 or so clones, around 90% recorded once. This TCR came from an adult with an advanced solid tumor such as melanoma, head and neck, liver or kidney cancer. The V gene is TRBV6-6, the J gene TRBJ2-3, with 8 bases fitting TRBD2. Material: CD4+ or CD8+ T cells sorted from blood, obtained in a trial of the OX40 agonist ivuxolimab. This chain's CDR3 is CASRLSGTTDTQYF. The CDR3 nucleotides are TGTGCCAGCAGGCTTAGCGGGACCACAGATACGCAGTATTTT.